The text below deals with one T cell receptor beta chain. What it binds is unknown. This table comes from immunoSEQ multiplex PCR, and its TCRdb copy is limited to in-frame clones, with some not included. The repertoire holds 40,000 or so clones, with around 88% as singletons. CDR1 SGHVS and CDR2 FQNEAQ come from the germline V gene. This CDR3 is 16 amino acids long. Deletions cut 3 bases from V and 0 bases from J, with 9 bases between. This entry comes from a study of OX40 agonist ivuxolimab in advanced cancers. General study results and limits: Some nonresponders also had low normalized T-cell clonal expansion. Expanded clones belonging to CD8+ T cells outnumbered, on average, those of CD4+. Dosing at 0.1 to 3.0 mg/kg was accompanied by clonal expansion of CD4+ and CD8+ blood T cells by week 6. With doses of 0.1-3.0 mg/kg, partial responders showed among the lowest clonal expansion.

This receptor was obtained from an adult with an advanced solid tumor such as melanoma, head and neck, liver or kidney cancer. The chain recombines TRBV7-8 with TRBJ1-6; D gene uncertain. The sequenced sample was CD4+ or CD8+ T cells sorted from blood, obtained in a trial of the OX40 agonist ivuxolimab. CDR3 sequence reads: CASSFYSLSYNSPLHF. The CDR3 DNA is TGTGCCAGCAGCTTTTACAGCCTCTCCTATAATTCACCCCTCCACTTT.